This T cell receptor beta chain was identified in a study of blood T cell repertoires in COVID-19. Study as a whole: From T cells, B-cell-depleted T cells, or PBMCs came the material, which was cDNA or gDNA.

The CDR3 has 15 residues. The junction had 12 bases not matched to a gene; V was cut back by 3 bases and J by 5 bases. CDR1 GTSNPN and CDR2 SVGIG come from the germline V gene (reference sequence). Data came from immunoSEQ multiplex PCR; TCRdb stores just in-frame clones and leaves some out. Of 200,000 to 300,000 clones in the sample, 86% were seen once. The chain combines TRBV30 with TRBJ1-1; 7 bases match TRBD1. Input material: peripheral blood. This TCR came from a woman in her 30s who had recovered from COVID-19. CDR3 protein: CAWSLPDRAKTEAFF. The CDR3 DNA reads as TGTGCCTGGAGCCTACCCGACAGGGCGAAGACTGAAGCTTTCTTT.